This TCR beta chain came from a study of cytomegalovirus exposure and HLA in healthy donors. The CDR3 length is 14 residues. Trimming removed 5 bases at V and 4 bases at J, with 14 bases between. Germline V CDR1 and CDR2: SEHNR, FQNEAQ (reference sequence). This clone has a single count. The PCR was carried out with 60 Vbeta primers and 13 Jbeta primers. Method: immunoSEQ multiplex PCR; TCRdb's copy keeps in-frame clones and lacks some. The data contain about 98,000 clones, about three quarters of them singletons. Material: PBMCs. This clonotype was sampled from a human donor in good health. The genes are TRBV7-9 and TRBJ1-1; D ambiguous. Here the CDR3 DNA reads TGTGCCAGCAGCGGGATTGGGAGTTTCACTGAAGCTTTCTTT. Translating it yields CASSGIGSFTEAFF.